The 6 T cell receptor beta chains below were found in one sample sequenced in a study of shared clonotypes between healthy human individuals. Sequencing was performed with immunoSEQ multiplex PCR; in TCRdb, only in-frame clones are kept and a portion is missing. Of 2 million to 2.5 million clones listed, roughly 92% were seen once; the top ten hold 0.3% to 0.45%. The sample consisted of naive CD4+ T cells from PBMCs. As for subset: CD45RA+ positively selected. The receptors shown here come from a man aged 18 to 30 in good health. Some clones in this sample may be carry-over from other donors' samples.

The J gene is TRBJ2-5, the V gene TRBV7-9, with 10 nucleotides matching TRBD1. Germline CDR1 and CDR2: SEHNR and FQNEAQ (reference sequence). V was pared by 6 bases and J by 1 base, with 8 bases of the junction left unmatched. This CDR3 is 16 amino acids long. The CDR3 DNA follows: TGTGCCAGCAGTAATAGACGGGACAGGGGCCAAGAGACCCAGTACTTC. This sequence encodes CASSNRRDRGQETQYF. The full variable domain, its missing parts supplied by reference TRBV7-9 and TRBJ2-5, is DTGVSQNPRHKITKRGQNVTFRCDPISEHNRLYWYRQTLGQGPEFLTYFQNEAQLEKSRLLSDRFSAERPKGSFSTLEIQRTEQGDSAMYLCASSNRRDRGQETQYFGPGTRLLVL.

Only one count was recorded for this clone. The sample contains more than one DNA sequence encoding this CDR3. CDR3 sequence reads: CASSFGTYNEQFF. The DNA for the CDR3 is TGTGCCAGCAGTTTTGGGACCTACAATGAGCAGTTCTTC. The rearrangement joins TRBV27 to TRBJ2-1; D unresolved. The CDR3 is made up of 13 amino acids. Germline V gene data show CDR1 as MNHEY and CDR2 as SMNVEV (reference sequence). V lost 3 bases and J lost 2, with 5 bases in between.

The sample holds one count of this clone. The rearrangement links TRBV9 to TRBJ2-7, with 7 bases aligning to TRBD2. Trimming took 4 bases from V and 2 from J; bases not matched to a gene: 12. The CDR3 consists of 16 residues. Germline V gene sequence: CDR1 SGDLS, CDR2 YYNGEE. The CDR3 loop reads CASSPRASGTTYEQYF. The CDR3 coding sequence is TGTGCCAGCAGCCCCCGGGCTAGCGGAACCACCTACGAGCAGTACTTC. The variable domain in full, completed from reference TRBV9 and TRBJ2-7, reads DSGVTQTPKHLITATGQRVTLRCSPRSGDLSVYWYQQSLDQGLQFLIQYYNGEERAKGNILERFSAQQFPDLHSELNLSSLELGDSALYFCASSPRASGTTYEQYFGPGTRLTVT.

The chain joins TRBV5-1 to TRBJ2-5; 11 bases match TRBD1. This CDR3 is 14 amino acids long. With 5 bases clipped from V and 5 bases from J, the junction kept 5 bases outside the gene matches. Germline loops: CDR1 SGHRS, CDR2 YFSETQ. The CDR3 nucleotides read TGCGCCAGCAGTGGACAGGGGGCGAAGGAGACCCAGTACTTC. As protein: CASSGQGAKETQYF.

This clone was recorded once. The chain has TRBV7-2 and TRBJ1-2; D ambiguous. Between the trimmed V and J ends, which lost 0 bases and 7 bases, there was a span of 6 bases. In germline, CDR1 is SGHTA, CDR2 FQGNSA. This CDR3 has 12 residues. The CDR3 here is CASSLAGFGYTF. Here the CDR3 DNA reads TGTGCCAGCAGCTTAGCAGGGTTTGGCTACACCTTC.

V usage is TRBV5-1 and J usage is TRBJ1-1; maybe TRBD1 (5 bases). V was shortened by 2 bases and J by 5 bases, with 13 bases between the two germline ends. Germline V lookup: CDR1 SGHRS, CDR2 YFSETQ. The CDR3 length is 14 residues. CDR3 nucleotides: TGCGCCAGCAGCTTAGAGGAGGGGAGAACTGAAGCTTTCTTT. This encodes CASSLEEGRTEAFF.